The 4 T cell receptor beta chains below come from one sample, sequenced in a study of blood T cell repertoires in COVID-19. Data came from immunoSEQ multiplex PCR; TCRdb stores just in-frame clones and leaves some out. The sample comprises approximately 75,000 clones, less than 85% of which are singletons, and just over 2.5% rests with the top ten. Sequenced input: peripheral blood. Receptors were obtained from a human donor with acute or convalescent COVID-19. The donor label of this sample is uncertain.

V and J are TRBV14 and TRBJ1-4; D call uncertain. Between the trimmed V and J ends, which lost 1 base and 8 bases, there was a span of 20 bases. The CDR3 length is 17 residues. The germline CDR1 and CDR2 sequences are SGHDN and FVKESK. CDR3 sequence reads: CASSQGSQSEYMEKLFF. CDR3 sequence (DNA): TGTGCCAGCAGCCAAGGGAGTCAGTCGGAATACATGGAAAAACTGTTTTTT.

This sequence joins TRBV28 and TRBJ1-6, with a tentative D call TRBD1 (6 bases). Germline V gene sequence: CDR1 MDHEN, CDR2 SYDVKM. V lost 8 bases and J lost 7, with 15 bases in between. The CDR3 is 14 amino acids. Here the CDR3 reads CASGDKGRNSPLHF. In nucleotides, the CDR3 is TGTGCCAGCGGGGACAAAGGAAGAAATTCACCCCTCCACTTT.

This clone has only a few counts. The genes are TRBV7-9 and TRBJ1-4, with D perhaps matching TRBD1 (5 bases). Germline V lookup: CDR1 SEHNR, CDR2 FQNEAQ (reference sequence). The CDR3 has 13 residues. Trimming shortened V by 1 base and J by 7 bases, and 7 bases separated the two germline ends. The CDR3 reads CASSLGRAEKLFF. CDR3 nucleotides: TGTGCCAGCAGCTTAGGCAGGGCTGAAAAACTGTTTTTT.

This clone was seen only once. The chain has TRBV14 and TRBJ1-6, with D unresolved. V gave up 1 base and J gave up 12 bases, with 7 bases separating them. Germline V CDR1 and CDR2: SGHDN, FVKESK. The CDR3 is made up of 12 amino acids. In DNA, the CDR3 is TGTGCCAGCAGCCAAGTAGGAGAACCCCTCCACTTT. The encoded protein is CASSQVGEPLHF.